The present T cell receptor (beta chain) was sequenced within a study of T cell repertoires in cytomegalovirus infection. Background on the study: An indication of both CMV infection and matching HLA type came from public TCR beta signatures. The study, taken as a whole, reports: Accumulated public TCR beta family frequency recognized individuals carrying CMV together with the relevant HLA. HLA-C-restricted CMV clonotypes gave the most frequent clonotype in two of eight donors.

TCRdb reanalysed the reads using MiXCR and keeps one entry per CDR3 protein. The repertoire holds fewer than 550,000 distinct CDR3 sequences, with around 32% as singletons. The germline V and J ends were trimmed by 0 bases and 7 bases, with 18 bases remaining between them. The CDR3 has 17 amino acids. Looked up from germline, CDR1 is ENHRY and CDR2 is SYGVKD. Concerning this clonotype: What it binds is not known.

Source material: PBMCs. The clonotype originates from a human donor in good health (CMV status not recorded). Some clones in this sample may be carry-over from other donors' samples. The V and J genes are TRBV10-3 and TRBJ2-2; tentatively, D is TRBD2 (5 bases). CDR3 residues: CAISESGSMAGNGELFF. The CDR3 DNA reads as TGTGCCATCAGTGAGTCCGGGTCCATGGCGGGTAACGGGGAGCTGTTTTTT.